One sample yielded the 7 T cell receptor beta chains listed below, sequenced in a study of blood T cell repertoires in COVID-19. This table comes from immunoSEQ multiplex PCR, and its TCRdb copy is limited to in-frame clones, with some not included. The sample lists 250,000 or so clones, around 83% occurring once. Source material: peripheral blood. The receptors here all came from a woman in her thirties or forties who had recovered from COVID-19.

As regards this clone: Other DNA sequences in this specimen translate into the identical CDR3. The chain recombines TRBV27 with TRBJ2-7; a possible D gene is TRBD1 (6 bases). V lost 0 bases, J lost 3 bases, and 9 bases lay in between. The CDR3 is 14 amino acids. The germline V gene encodes CDR1 MNHEY and CDR2 SMNVEV (reference sequence). The CDR3 nucleotides read TGTGCCAGCAGTTTATCACAGGGTGGCTACGAGCAGTACTTC. It is translated as CASSLSQGGYEQYF.

The chain links TRBV29-1 to TRBJ1-1; D possibly corresponds to TRBD1 (5 bases). Trimming stripped 3 bases from V and 1 base from J, with 9 bases between. The germline V gene encodes CDR1 SQVTM and CDR2 ANQGSEA. The CDR3 sequence is 13 residues long. This CDR3 reads CSVDRTQNTEAFF. DNA of the CDR3: TGCAGCGTTGATCGGACACAGAACACTGAAGCTTTCTTT. The full variable domain, in which reference TRBV29-1 and TRBJ1-1 provide the parts outside the CDR3, is SAVISQKPSRDICQRGTSLTIQCQVDSQVTMMFWYRQQPGQSLTLIATANQGSEATYESGFVIDKFPISRPNLTFSTLTVSNMSPEDSSIYLCSVDRTQNTEAFFGQGTRLTVV.

This chain links TRBV28 with TRBJ1-4; TRBD1 matches 7 bases. The CDR3 length is 15 residues. V lost 5 bases and J lost 6; bases outside the gene matches: 9. Germline values: CDR1 MDHEN, CDR2 SYDVKM. The CDR3 region is CASSRDSRRYEKLFF. CDR3 in DNA: TGTGCCAGCAGTCGGGACAGTCGGAGGTATGAAAAACTGTTTTTT.

V gene TRBV5-1 combines with J gene TRBJ2-7, with TRBD1 matching over 9 bases. After removal of 4 bases from V and 13 bases from J, the junction contained 18 bases not matched to a gene. Germline-derived CDR1 and CDR2 are SGHRS and YFSETQ. CDR3 length: 15 amino acids. The DNA of the CDR3 is TGCGCCAGCAGCCCGGGACCCTTAGTACAGGGGGCCTTATACTTC. Its protein product is CASSPGPLVQGALYF.

The chain employs TRBV6-5 and TRBJ1-1; the D is unclear. Germline-derived CDR1 and CDR2 are MNHEY and SVGAGI. The CDR3 length is 14 residues. Trimming took 5 bases from V and 0 from J, leaving 10 bases between them. CDR3 amino acids: CASSTDTLNTEAFF. Written as DNA, the CDR3 is TGTGCCAGCAGTACCGACACCCTGAACACTGAAGCTTTCTTT.

This sequence joins TRBV28 and TRBJ2-5; D perhaps matches TRBD1 (6 bases). Germline assignment: CDR1 MDHEN and CDR2 SYDVKM. Trimming shortened V by 7 bases and J by 2 bases, and 17 bases separated the two germline ends. The CDR3 runs to 15 residues. The CDR3 DNA reads as TGTGCCAGCACCGAGGACAGAGATGGGCAAGAGACCCAGTACTTC. Translation gives CASTEDRDGQETQYF.

This chain joins TRBV7-6 and TRBJ2-3; tentative D call: TRBD1 (6 bases). In germline, CDR1 is SGHVS, CDR2 FNYEAQ. The CDR3 is made up of 14 amino acids. V shed 3 bases and J shed 5 bases, with 12 bases lying between them. CDR3 sequence (DNA): TGTGCCAGCAGCTTCTCAGGGGCCGGAGATACGCAGTATTTT. It codes for CASSFSGAGDTQYF.